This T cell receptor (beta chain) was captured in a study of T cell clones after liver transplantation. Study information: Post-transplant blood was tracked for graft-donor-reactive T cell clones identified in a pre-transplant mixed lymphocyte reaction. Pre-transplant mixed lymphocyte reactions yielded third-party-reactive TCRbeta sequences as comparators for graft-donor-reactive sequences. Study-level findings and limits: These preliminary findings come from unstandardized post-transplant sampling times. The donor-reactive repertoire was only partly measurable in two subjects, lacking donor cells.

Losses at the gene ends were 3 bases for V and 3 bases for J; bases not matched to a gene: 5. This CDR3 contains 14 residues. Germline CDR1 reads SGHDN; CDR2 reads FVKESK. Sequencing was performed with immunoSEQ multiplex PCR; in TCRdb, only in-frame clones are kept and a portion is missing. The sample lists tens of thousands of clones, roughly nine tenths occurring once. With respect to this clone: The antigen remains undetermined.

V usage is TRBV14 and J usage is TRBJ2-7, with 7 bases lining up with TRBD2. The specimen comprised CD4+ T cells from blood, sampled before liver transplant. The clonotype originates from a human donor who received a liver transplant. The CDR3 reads CASSQGLLNYEQYF. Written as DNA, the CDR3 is TGTGCCAGCAGCCAGGGACTATTAAACTACGAGCAGTACTTC.